These 20 T cell receptor beta chains came from one sample sequenced in a study of blood T cell repertoires in COVID-19. Assay used: immunoSEQ multiplex PCR; TCRdb lists only in-frame clones, some missing. The sample includes hundreds of thousands of clones, about 94% of them seen just once. Sequenced input: peripheral blood. These receptors were collected from a man aged 55 to 70 with COVID-19, enrolled during active disease.

The table lists this clone with a count of one. The same CDR3 also results from other DNA sequences found in this sample. The chain combines TRBV7-2 with TRBJ1-4; 10 positions agree with TRBD1. The germline V gene encodes CDR1 SGHTA and CDR2 FQGNSA. This CDR3 is built from 15 residues. Trimming at V came to 5 bases and at J to 1 base, leaving 1 base not matched to a gene. Here the CDR3 DNA reads TGTGCCAGCAGCCGGGACAGGGGAACTAATGAAAAACTGTTTTTT. Its translation: CASSRDRGTNEKLFF.

The chain employs TRBV5-1 and TRBJ1-6; the match to TRBD1 covers 9 bases. The CDR3 totals 16 residues. The V and J ends lost 4 bases and 10 bases, in that order; junction bases with no gene match: 12. Germline assignment: CDR1 SGHRS and CDR2 YFSETQ. The CDR3 DNA reads as TGCGCCAGCAGCCAAACCGGGGGACAGGGAGGATCACCCCTCCACTTT. Its protein is CASSQTGGQGGSPLHF.

The V call is TRBV5-5, the J call TRBJ1-4; 10 nucleotides agree with TRBD1. This CDR3 contains 15 residues. Germline CDR1 reads SGHKS; CDR2 reads YYEKEE (reference sequence). Unmatched junction bases numbered 8, after V lost 5 bases and J lost 7 bases. The CDR3 region has the DNA TGTGCCAGCAGACTAGGGGGACAGGGGACTGAAAAACTGTTTTTT. Protein sequence: CASRLGGQGTEKLFF.

V and J are TRBV5-1 and TRBJ2-5; possibly TRBD2 for D (7 bases). V was trimmed by 0 bases and J by 5 bases, leaving 14 bases between them. The CDR3 is 15 residues long. CDR1 and CDR2 from the germline V gene are SGHRS and YFSETQ. The CDR3 DNA sequence: TGCGCCAGCAGCTTGGCCAGGGGACTACAGGAGACCCAGTACTTC. As protein: CASSLARGLQETQYF.

This clone showed up just a few times. The V and J genes are TRBV4-1 and TRBJ2-2; TRBD1 is a possible D gene (6 bases). Trimming removed 4 bases at V and 0 bases at J, with 9 bases between. This CDR3 region has 15 residues. Germline assignment: CDR1 MGHRA and CDR2 YSYEKL. CDR3 sequence: CASSLDSANTGELFF. CDR3 nucleotide sequence: TGCGCCAGCAGCCTGGACAGCGCGAACACCGGGGAGCTGTTTTTT.

The chain joins TRBV3-1 (or the pseudogene TRBV3-2) to TRBJ1-3; tentative D call: TRBD1 (6 bases). This CDR3 comprises 17 residues. Germline CDR1 reads LGHDT; CDR2 reads YNNKEL (reference sequence). With 0 bases removed from V and 8 bases from J, the gap between germline ends came to 20 bases. The CDR3 DNA sequence: TGTGCCAGCAGCCAAGATGGGGCCCGGACAGTGTGGGACACCATATATTTT. Its protein is CASSQDGARTVWDTIYF.

Only one count was recorded for this clone. V and J are TRBV6-6 and TRBJ1-3; the match to TRBD1 covers 9 bases. V lost 5 bases and J lost 0; bases outside the gene matches: 11. This CDR3 comprises 18 residues. Germline V gene sequence: CDR1 MNHNY, CDR2 SVGAGI (reference sequence). CDR3 in amino acids: CASSPDRGRFNSGNTIYF. DNA for the CDR3: TGTGCCAGCAGTCCGGACAGGGGACGCTTTAACTCTGGAAACACCATATATTTT.

The rearrangement joins TRBV30 to TRBJ1-5; TRBD1 aligns across 9 bases. The CDR3 totals 13 residues. J lost 5 bases, V lost 8 bases, and 7 bases had no gene match. Germline CDR1 is GTSNPN and CDR2 is SVGIG (reference sequence). The CDR3 region is CAPKGQGHQPQHF. The CDR3 DNA reads as TGTGCCCCTAAAGGACAGGGGCATCAGCCCCAGCATTTT.

The chain couples TRBV15 to TRBJ1-2, with 7 positions matching TRBD1. Trimming took 5 bases from V and 4 from J; bases not matched to a gene: 7. The CDR3 has 14 amino acids. Per the germline V gene, CDR1 is LNHNV and CDR2 is YYDKDF (reference sequence). CDR3 in amino acids: CATSRGQAGYGYTF. CDR3 bases: TGTGCCACCAGCCGAGGACAGGCCGGCTATGGCTACACCTTC.

The V call is TRBV3-1 (or the pseudogene TRBV3-2), the J call TRBJ2-7; D is unclear. Trimming left V 4 bases short and J 3 bases short, with 16 bases between. The CDR3 has 15 residues. CDR1 LGHDT and CDR2 YNNKEL come from the germline V gene (reference sequence). The CDR3: CASSLVRRGGYEQYF. The CDR3 region has the DNA TGTGCCAGCAGCCTAGTCCGTAGAGGTGGCTACGAGCAGTACTTC.

The CDR3 spells CASSYSIVRGNTEAFF. In DNA form, the CDR3 reads TGTGCCAGCAGTTACTCGATAGTCCGAGGAAACACTGAAGCTTTCTTT. The chain recombines TRBV6-2 or TRBV6-3 with TRBJ1-1; D gene ambiguous. The V gene's germline CDR1 is MNHEY and CDR2 SVGEGT. The CDR3 is 16 residues long. Trimming shortened V by 0 bases and J by 2 bases, and 13 bases separated the two germline ends.

The chain employs TRBV5-5 and TRBJ2-1; no clear D. The CDR3 length is 17 residues. V lost 2 bases and J 0 bases, leaving 15 bases between the germline ends. Per the germline V gene, CDR1 is SGHKS and CDR2 is YYEKEE (reference sequence). In nucleotides, the CDR3 is TGTGCCAGCAGCTTAAGAGAGGCCAGCCTCTCCTACAATGAGCAGTTCTTC. Translated: CASSLREASLSYNEQFF.

Concerning this clone itself: Sequence at one end of the junction differs from germline and may be a read error. The chain uses TRBV14 and TRBJ1-3; TRBD1 aligns across 8 bases. Germline CDR1 SGHDN, CDR2 FVKESK. The CDR3 spans 14 residues. The CDR3 reads CASSYTGGGKTIYF. CDR3 DNA: TGTGCCAGCAGTTACACAGGGGGAGGAAAGACCATATATTTT.

This clone was picked up one time. This chain connects TRBV6-2 or TRBV6-3 to TRBJ2-7, with D hard to call. The V and J ends lost 4 bases and 2 bases respectively, with 3 bases between them. The CDR3 has 11 residues. In germline, CDR1 is MNHEY, CDR2 SVGEGT. DNA of the CDR3: TGTGCCAGCAGTTCAACCTACGAGCAGTACTTC. It specifies CASSSTYEQYF.

The sample holds one count of this clone. The chain carries TRBV3-1 (or the pseudogene TRBV3-2) and TRBJ2-7, with a weak D call TRBD1 (6 bases). Between the trimmed V and J ends, which lost 3 bases and 9 bases, there was a span of 18 bases. Germline CDR1 reads LGHDT; CDR2 reads YNNKEL (reference sequence). This CDR3 is 14 amino acids long. This CDR3 is CASSHQGTQRPQYF. The CDR3 region has the DNA TGTGCCAGCAGCCATCAAGGGACACAGAGGCCGCAGTACTTC.

The V and J genes are TRBV2 and TRBJ2-1, with 11 bases that match TRBD2. This CDR3 spans 15 amino acids. CDR1 is SNHLY and CDR2 is FYNNEI in the germline V gene. Germline trimming cut 6 bases from V and 5 bases from J; bases unmatched to any gene: 6. This CDR3 reads CASRPLAGGDNEQFF. DNA for the CDR3: TGTGCCAGCAGACCCCTAGCGGGGGGCGACAATGAGCAGTTCTTC.

The rearrangement links TRBV25-1 to TRBJ1-4; 7 positions agree with TRBD1. The germline V gene has CDR1 MGHDK and CDR2 SYGVNS. The CDR3 spans 17 residues. J was trimmed by 5 bases and V by 1 base; bases with no gene match: 10. The CDR3 DNA reads as TGTGCCAGCAGTGAATCCTCTACGGACAGGCGAAATGAAAAACTGTTTTTT. Its protein is CASSESSTDRRNEKLFF.

The rearrangement joins TRBV5-1 to TRBJ1-6; a possible D gene is TRBD1 (5 bases). Per germline, CDR1 SGHRS and CDR2 YFSETQ. The CDR3 contains 16 residues. V was pared by 2 bases and J by 6 bases, with 15 bases between. Here the CDR3 reads CASSFGQGERNSPLHF. DNA for the CDR3: TGCGCCAGCAGCTTCGGGCAGGGCGAACGTAATTCACCCCTCCACTTT.

This chain links TRBV2 with TRBJ2-1; 10 nucleotides agree with TRBD1. J gave up 5 bases and V 6 bases, and 4 bases lay outside the gene matches. Germline lookup yields CDR1 SNHLY and CDR2 FYNNEI. The CDR3 spans 14 residues. The CDR3 sequence: CASRRDRGDNEQFF. The CDR3 nucleotides are TGTGCCAGCAGGCGGGACAGGGGAGACAATGAGCAGTTCTTC.

V and J are TRBV7-9 and TRBJ1-5; 7 nucleotides align to TRBD1. With 2 bases clipped from V and 6 bases from J, the junction kept 4 bases outside the gene matches. Germline V lookup: CDR1 SEHNR, CDR2 FQNEAQ (reference sequence). The CDR3 totals 14 residues. CDR3 bases: TGTGCCAGCAGCTTATGGGACAGTATTCAGCCCCAGCATTTT. This gives the protein CASSLWDSIQPQHF.